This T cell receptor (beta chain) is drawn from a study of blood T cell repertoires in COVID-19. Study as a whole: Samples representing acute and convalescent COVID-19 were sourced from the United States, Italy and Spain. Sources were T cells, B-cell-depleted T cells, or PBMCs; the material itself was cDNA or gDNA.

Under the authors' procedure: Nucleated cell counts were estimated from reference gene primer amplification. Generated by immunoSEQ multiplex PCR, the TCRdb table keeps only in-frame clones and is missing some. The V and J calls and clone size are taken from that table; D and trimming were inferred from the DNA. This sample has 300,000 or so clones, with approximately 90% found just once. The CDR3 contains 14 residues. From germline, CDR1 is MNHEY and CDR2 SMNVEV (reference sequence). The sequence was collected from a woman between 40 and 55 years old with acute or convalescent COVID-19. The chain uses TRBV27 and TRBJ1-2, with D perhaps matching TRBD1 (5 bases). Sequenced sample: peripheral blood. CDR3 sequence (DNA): TGTGCTGGATCGGGGGATTTGCTTAACTATGGCTACACCTTC. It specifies CAGSGDLLNYGYTF.